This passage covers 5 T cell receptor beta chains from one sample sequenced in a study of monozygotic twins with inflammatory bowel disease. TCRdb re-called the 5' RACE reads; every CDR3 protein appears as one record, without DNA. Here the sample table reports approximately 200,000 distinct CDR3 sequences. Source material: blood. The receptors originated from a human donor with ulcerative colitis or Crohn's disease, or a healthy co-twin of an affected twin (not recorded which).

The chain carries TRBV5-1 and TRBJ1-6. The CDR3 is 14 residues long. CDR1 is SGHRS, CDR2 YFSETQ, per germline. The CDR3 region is CASSSGGIPSPLHF.

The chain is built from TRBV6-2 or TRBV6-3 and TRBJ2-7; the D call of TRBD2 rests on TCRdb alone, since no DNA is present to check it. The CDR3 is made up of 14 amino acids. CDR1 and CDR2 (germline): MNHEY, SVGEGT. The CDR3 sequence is CASRSEGRFYEQYF.

The CDR3 here is CASSLDSTVAYEQYF. J is TRBJ2-7 and V is TRBV5-1. This CDR3 region has 15 residues. CDR1 SGHRS and CDR2 YFSETQ come from the germline V gene.

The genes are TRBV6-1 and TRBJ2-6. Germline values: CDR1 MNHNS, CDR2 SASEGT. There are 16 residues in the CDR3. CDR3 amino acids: CASSGSPESGANVLTF.

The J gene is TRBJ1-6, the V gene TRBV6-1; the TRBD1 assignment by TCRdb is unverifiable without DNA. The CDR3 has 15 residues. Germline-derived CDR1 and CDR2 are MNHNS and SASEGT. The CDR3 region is CASSATSGAGSPLHF.